The clone carrying this T cell receptor (beta chain) was observed a handful of times. The antigen remains undetermined. This sample stems from a study of graft-versus-host responses after intestinal transplantation. In the study overall: Recipients obtained multivisceral, liver-intestinal, or isolated intestinal transplants. Anti-thymocyte globulin induction preceded around 3 years of tacrolimus and steroid maintenance in all recipients. Study conclusions and caveats: There were GvH clones found in recipient marrow, and some of them appeared first in ileum or blood.

Clones were read by immunoSEQ multiplex PCR, and TCRdb kept only the in-frame ones, dropping some. Of around 100,000 clones in the sample, under 95% were seen once. The CDR3 has 15 residues. The germline CDR1 and CDR2 sequences are SGDLS and YYNGEE. V was trimmed by 0 bases and J by 2 bases, leaving 10 bases between them. This sequence originates from a human donor who received an intestinal transplant. This chain links TRBV9 with TRBJ2-3, with D unclear. The sequencing here drew on unstimulated CD8+ T cells sorted from spleen or lymph node cells, taken before intestinal transplant. The CDR3 bases are TGTGCCAGCAGCGTAGCTCTGGGATACACAGATACGCAGTATTTT. Amino acid sequence: CASSVALGYTDTQYF. The complete variable domain, with remaining parts taken from reference TRBV9 and TRBJ2-3, reads DSGVTQTPKHLITATGQRVTLRCSPRSGDLSVYWYQQSLDQGLQFLIQYYNGEERAKGNILERFSAQQFPDLHSELNLSSLELGDSALYFCASSVALGYTDTQYFGPGTRLTVL.